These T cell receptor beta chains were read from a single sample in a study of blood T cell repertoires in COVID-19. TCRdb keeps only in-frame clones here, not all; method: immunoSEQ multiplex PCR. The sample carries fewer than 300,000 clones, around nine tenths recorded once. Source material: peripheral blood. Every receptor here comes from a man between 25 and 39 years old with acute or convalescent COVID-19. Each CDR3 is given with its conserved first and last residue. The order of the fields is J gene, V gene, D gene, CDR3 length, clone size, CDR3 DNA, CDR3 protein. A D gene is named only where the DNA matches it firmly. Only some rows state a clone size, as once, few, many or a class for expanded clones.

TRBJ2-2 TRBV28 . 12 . TGTGCCAGCAGTCGGGGGATCGGGGAGCTGTTTTTT CASSRGIGELFF
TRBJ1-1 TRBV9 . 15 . TGTGCCAGCAGCGTAGATGCCGGGGTATCGTCAGAAGCTTTCTTT CASSVDAGVSSEAFF
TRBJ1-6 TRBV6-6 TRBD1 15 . TGTGCCAGCAGTAAAAACGGACAGGGGAATTCACCCCTCCACTTT CASSKNGQGNSPLHF
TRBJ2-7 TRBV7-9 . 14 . TGTGCCAGCACCCTCCTAGGAGGCGCCACAAAGCAGTACTTC CASTLLGGATKQYF
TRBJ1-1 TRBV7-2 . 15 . TGTGCCAGCAGCTCCCGGGGGGGGCGGAACACTGAAGCTTTCTTT CASSSRGGRNTEAFF
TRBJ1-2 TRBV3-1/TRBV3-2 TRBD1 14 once TGTGCCAGCAGCCGTATACAGGGGGCCGGGGGCTACACCTTC CASSRIQGAGGYTF
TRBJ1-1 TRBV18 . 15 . TGTGCCAGCTCATACACTTCTCAGGGAGGAACTGAAGCTTTCTTT CASSYTSQGGTEAFF
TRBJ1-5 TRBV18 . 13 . TGTGCCAGCTCTCCAGGGCTCCGGCAGCCCCAGCATTTT CASSPGLRQPQHF
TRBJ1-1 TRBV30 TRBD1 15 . TGTGCCCAGAAGGACAGGGGGAACATGAACACTGAAGCTTTCTTT CAQKDRGNMNTEAFF
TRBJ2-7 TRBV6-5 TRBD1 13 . TGTGCCAGCGGGACAGGGTGGCCCTACGAGCAGTACTTC CASGTGWPYEQYF
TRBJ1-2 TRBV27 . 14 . TGTGCCAGCAGTCTAACGGTGTCTCTTGATGGCTACACCTTC CASSLTVSLDGYTF
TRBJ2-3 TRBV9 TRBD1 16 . TGTGCCAGCAGCCTTTTGAACAGGGGGCTATCAGATACGCAGTATTTT CASSLLNRGLSDTQYF
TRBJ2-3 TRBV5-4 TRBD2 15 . TGTGCCAGCAGCTTAGCTAGCGGGGGATCAGATACGCAGTATTTT CASSLASGGSDTQYF
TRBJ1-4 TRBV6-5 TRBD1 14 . TGTGCCAGCTCAATGACAGGGCGAGGTGAAAAACTGTTTTTT CASSMTGRGEKLFF
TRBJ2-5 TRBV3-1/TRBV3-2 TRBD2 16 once TGTGCCAGCAGCCAGGGGACTAGCGGGGGGGCGGAGACCCAGTACTTC CASSQGTSGGAETQYF
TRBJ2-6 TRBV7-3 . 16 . TGTGCCAGCAGGAAGGACAGAAGCTCTGGGGCCAACGTCCTGACTTTC CASRKDRSSGANVLTF
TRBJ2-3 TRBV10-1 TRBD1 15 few TGCGCCAGCAGTCCCCGGGACAGGGGTGGAGGTACGCAGTATTTT CASSPRDRGGGTQYF
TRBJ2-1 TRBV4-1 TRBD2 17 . TGCGTCAGCAGCCAAGATGTCGGCGGGAGCTGGAACAATGAGCAGTTCTTC CVSSQDVGGSWNNEQFF
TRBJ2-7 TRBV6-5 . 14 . TGTGCCAGCAGTTACGCCACTGGGGGGTACGAGCAGTACTTC CASSYATGGYEQYF
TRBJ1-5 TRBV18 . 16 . TGTGCCAGCTCACCGGTACCCCTAACGGGCAATCAGCCCCAGCATTTT CASSPVPLTGNQPQHF
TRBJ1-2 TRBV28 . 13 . TGTGCCAGCAGTAGGGAGGGGGTGAGTGGCTACACCTTC CASSREGVSGYTF
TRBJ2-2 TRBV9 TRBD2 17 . TGTGCCAGCAGCGTAAGAACTCCGGGCGGGAGGGCCGGGGAGCTGTTTTTT CASSVRTPGGRAGELFF
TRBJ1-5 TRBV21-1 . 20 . TGTGCCAGCAGCAATCTCCGGGGACAGCTAGGGGGACATAGCAATCAGCCCCAGCATTTT CASSNLRGQLGGHSNQPQHF
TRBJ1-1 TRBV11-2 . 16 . TGTGCCAGCAGCTTAGATCTCGGCAGGGTTAACACTGAAGCTTTCTTT CASSLDLGRVNTEAFF
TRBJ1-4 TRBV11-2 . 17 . TGTGCCAGCAGCTCGGCTTTGGAGACCTATCATAATGAAAAACTGTTTTTT CASSSALETYHNEKLFF
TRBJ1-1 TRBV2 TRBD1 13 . TGTGCCAGCAGTAGACAGGGAGTCACTGAAGCTTTCTTT CASSRQGVTEAFF
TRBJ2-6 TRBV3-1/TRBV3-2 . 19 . TGTGCCAGCAGCCAAGTGGTGCAGGTCACCCCGACCGGGGCCAACGTCCTGACTTTC CASSQVVQVTPTGANVLTF
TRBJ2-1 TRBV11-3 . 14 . TGTGCCAGCTCCCGACCCACACGGGGTAATGAGCAGTTCTTC CASSRPTRGNEQFF
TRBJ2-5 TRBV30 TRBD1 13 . TGTGCCTGGAGGACAGGGGGCGCGGAGACCCAGTACTTC CAWRTGGAETQYF
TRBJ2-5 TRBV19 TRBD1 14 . TGTGCCAGTACCTTCGGACAGGGCGGAGAGACCCAGTACTTC CASTFGQGGETQYF
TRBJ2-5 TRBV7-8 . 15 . TGTGCCAGCAGCTTAGCGCGCGGGATAGGGGAGACCCAGTACTTC CASSLARGIGETQYF
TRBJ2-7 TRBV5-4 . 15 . TGTGCCAGCAGCTCCGGGGTATCCTTCGCCTACGAGCAGTACTTC CASSSGVSFAYEQYF
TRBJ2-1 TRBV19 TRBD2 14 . TGTGCCAGTACCGATTGGGGACTAGCTGGCGAGCAGTTCTTC CASTDWGLAGEQFF
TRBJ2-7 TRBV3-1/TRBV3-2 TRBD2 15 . TGTGCCAGCAGCCAACGGACTAGCGTCAACTACGAGCAGTACTTC CASSQRTSVNYEQYF
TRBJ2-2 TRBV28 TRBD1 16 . TGTGCCAGCAGTCCATCTCGGACAGGGGGCACCGGGGAGCTGTTTTTT CASSPSRTGGTGELFF
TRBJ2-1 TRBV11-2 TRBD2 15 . TGTGCCAGCAGCTTTCTAGCGGGAGGAGGCAATGAGCAGTTCTTC CASSFLAGGGNEQFF
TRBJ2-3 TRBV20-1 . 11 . TGCAGTGCTAGGGGGCGAGGAACGCAGTATTTT CSARGRGTQYF
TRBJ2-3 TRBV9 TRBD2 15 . TGTGCCAGCAGCGTAGAAGCGGGAGCCACAGATACGCAGTATTTT CASSVEAGATDTQYF
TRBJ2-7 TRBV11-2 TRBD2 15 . TGTGCCAGCAGCCCTGGGGTAGCGGGGGGCTACGAGCAGTACTTC CASSPGVAGGYEQYF
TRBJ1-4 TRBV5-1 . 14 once TGCGCCAGCAGCTATCGGGGGGAGTTGGAAAAACTGTTTTTT CASSYRGELEKLFF
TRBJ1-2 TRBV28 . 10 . TGTGCCTTCTGGGCCTATGGCTACACCTTC CAFWAYGYTF
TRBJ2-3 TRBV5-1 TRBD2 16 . TGCGCCAGCAGCTTGTTAAGCGGGGGACACACAGATACGCAGTATTTT CASSLLSGGHTDTQYF
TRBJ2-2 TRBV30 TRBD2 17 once TGTGCCTGGAGTGTGGGAATCCTAGCGGGAGTCGACGGGGAGCTGTTTTTT CAWSVGILAGVDGELFF
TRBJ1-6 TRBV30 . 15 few TGTGCCTGGTCGTTCGCCGGGGTGTATAATTCACCCCTCCACTTT CAWSFAGVYNSPLHF
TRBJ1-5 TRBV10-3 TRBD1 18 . TGTGCCATCAGTGAGACCCTCCAGAGACAGGGGTTTGGTCAGCCCCAGCATTTT CAISETLQRQGFGQPQHF
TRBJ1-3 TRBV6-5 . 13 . TGTGCCAGCAGTCCCAGCTCTGGAAACACCATATATTTT CASSPSSGNTIYF
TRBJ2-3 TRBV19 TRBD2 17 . TGTGCCAGTAGTATAGATTACAGCGGGGGGTTCACAGATACGCAGTATTTT CASSIDYSGGFTDTQYF
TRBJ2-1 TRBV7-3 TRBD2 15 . TGTGCCAGCAGCTTAGGTATAGCGGGAAAGAATGAGCAGTTCTTC CASSLGIAGKNEQFF
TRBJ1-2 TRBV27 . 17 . TGTGCCAGCAGTTTATCCAGGGGCCCTTACGCTAACTATGGCTACACCTTC CASSLSRGPYANYGYTF
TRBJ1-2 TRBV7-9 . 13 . TGTGCCAGCAGCCCACCGAACAGGGACGGCTACACCTTC CASSPPNRDGYTF
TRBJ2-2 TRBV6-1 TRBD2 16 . TGTGCCAGCAGTGTTAAAAGCGGGAGTTACACCGGGGAGCTGTTTTTT CASSVKSGSYTGELFF